What follows are 21 T cell receptor beta chains derived from one specimen sequenced in a study of shared clonotypes between healthy human individuals. Clones were read by immunoSEQ multiplex PCR, and TCRdb kept only the in-frame ones, dropping some. This sample has about 2 million clones; over 85% occur once, and the top ten carry around 1.2%. CD45RO-negative cells were positively selected for CCR7, leaving out terminally differentiated effector memory CD45RA+ cells. Sequencing used naive CD8+ T cells sorted from blood. These TCRs come from a young man in good health.

The chain joins TRBV7-9 to TRBJ1-2; 10 nucleotides align to TRBD1. This CDR3 is 14 amino acids long. V gave up 1 base and J gave up 6 bases; unmatched junction bases: 2. Germline CDR1 is SEHNR and CDR2 is FQNEAQ (reference sequence). The CDR3 sequence: CASSLEGTGDGYTF. CDR3 nucleotide sequence: TGTGCCAGCAGCTTAGAAGGGACAGGGGATGGCTACACCTTC.

The V gene is TRBV5-8, the J gene TRBJ1-1, with D unclear. V lost 7 bases and J 4 bases, leaving 8 bases between the germline ends. This CDR3 comprises 11 residues. Germline CDR1 SGHTS, CDR2 YDEGEE. Here the CDR3 reads CASEVGTEAFF. The CDR3 DNA reads TGTGCCAGCGAGGTTGGCACTGAAGCTTTCTTT. The variable domain in full, completed from reference TRBV5-8 and TRBJ1-1, reads EAGVTQSPTHLIKTRGQQATLRCSPISGHTSVYWYQQALGLGLQFLLWYDEGEERNRGNFPPRFSGRQFPNYSSELNVNALELEDSALYLCASEVGTEAFFGQGTRLTVV.

The chain links TRBV27 to TRBJ2-3, with 11 bases identical to TRBD1. This CDR3 spans 16 amino acids. The germline V gene has CDR1 MNHEY and CDR2 SMNVEV (reference sequence). J gave up 2 bases and V 4 bases, and 5 bases lay outside the gene matches. DNA of the CDR3: TGTGCCAGCAGTTCTGGGACAGGGGGTAACACAGATACGCAGTATTTT. The encoded protein is CASSSGTGGNTDTQYF.

The rearrangement links TRBV27 to TRBJ2-7; tentatively, D is TRBD1 (6 bases). The V end lost 5 bases, the J end lost 2 bases, and 16 bases lay between the germline ends. The CDR3 spans 15 residues. Germline V lookup: CDR1 MNHEY, CDR2 SMNVEV (reference sequence). In DNA, the CDR3 is TGTGCCAGCAGTCCCATGGGGGCCGCTACCTACGAGCAGTACTTC. Residues: CASSPMGAATYEQYF.

The chain couples TRBV10-1 to TRBJ2-1, with TRBD2 matching over 8 bases. There are 16 residues in the CDR3. J was trimmed by 0 bases and V by 3 bases; bases with no gene match: 4. Germline V lookup: CDR1 WNHNN, CDR2 SYGVQD (reference sequence). This chain's CDR3 is CASSDSGESSYNEQFF. In DNA form, the CDR3 reads TGCGCCAGCAGTGATAGCGGGGAAAGCTCCTACAATGAGCAGTTCTTC.

J is TRBJ2-1 and V is TRBV11-3, with TRBD2 matching 7 bases. This CDR3 is 17 amino acids long. Looked up from germline, CDR1 is SGHNT and CDR2 is YENEEA. The V and J ends lost 5 bases and 3 bases, in that order; junction bases with no gene match: 13. CDR3 region: CASSPPGGGWGYNEQFF. Written as DNA, the CDR3 is TGTGCCAGCAGCCCTCCGGGCGGGGGATGGGGCTACAATGAGCAGTTCTTC.

The V and J genes are TRBV10-3 and TRBJ2-7; 8 bases agree with TRBD2. V lost 5 bases and J lost 3; bases outside the gene matches: 3. The CDR3 spans 13 residues. Germline CDR1 is ENHRY and CDR2 is SYGVKD. This CDR3 reads CAISPGLGYEQYF. CDR3 DNA: TGTGCCATCAGTCCGGGACTAGGCTACGAGCAGTACTTC.

The V and J genes are TRBV6-5 and TRBJ2-3, with 7 bases aligning to TRBD2. The CDR3 runs 14 residues. Germline V gives CDR1 MNHEY, CDR2 SVGAGI. J was trimmed by 1 base and V by 7 bases; bases with no gene match: 5. The CDR3 coding sequence is TGTGCCAGCACCACCCGGGGGGGCACAGATACGCAGTATTTT. It specifies CASTTRGGTDTQYF.

The genes are TRBV4-1 and TRBJ2-3; D may be TRBD1 (5 bases). The V end lost 0 bases, the J end lost 1 base, and 17 bases lay between the germline ends. The germline V gene encodes CDR1 MGHRA and CDR2 YSYEKL. The CDR3 is 18 amino acids. The chain's CDR3 is CASSQDEVGPRGTDTQYF. Here the CDR3 DNA reads TGCGCCAGCAGCCAAGATGAGGTGGGGCCCCGGGGCACAGATACGCAGTATTTT.

Written as DNA, the CDR3 is TGTGCCAGCAGTCCCACCGGGACCACCGTCCGGTACTTC. It translates to CASSPTGTTVRYF. V usage is TRBV28 and J usage is TRBJ2-5; tentatively, D is TRBD1 or TRBD2 (5 bases each). The CDR3 runs 13 residues. Per germline, CDR1 MDHEN and CDR2 SYDVKM. V was shortened by 5 bases and J by 13 bases, with 20 bases between the two germline ends.

The rearrangement links TRBV14 to TRBJ2-3, with TRBD2 matching 8 bases. Germline-derived CDR1 and CDR2 are SGHDN and FVKESK. The V and J ends lost 4 bases and 2 bases, in that order; junction bases with no gene match: 5. The CDR3 is 15 residues long. CDR3 in amino acids: CASSPREAPTDTQYF. In nucleotides, the CDR3 is TGTGCCAGCAGCCCGCGGGAGGCCCCCACAGATACGCAGTATTTT. Full variable domain (outside the CDR3, taken from reference TRBV14 and TRBJ2-3): EAGVTQFPSHSVIEKGQTVTLRCDPISGHDNLYWYRRVMGKEIKFLLHFVKESKQDESGMPNNRFLAERTGGTYSTLKVQPAELEDSGVYFCASSPREAPTDTQYFGPGTRLTVL.

The rearrangement joins TRBV7-2 to TRBJ1-2, with 8 bases that match TRBD1. Germline V gene sequence: CDR1 SGHTA, CDR2 FQGNSA. The CDR3 contains 13 residues. Germline trimming cut 5 bases from V and 8 bases from J; bases unmatched to any gene: 7. The CDR3 sequence: CASSTTGGWGYTF. The CDR3 region has the DNA TGTGCCAGCAGCACAACAGGGGGATGGGGCTACACCTTC.

This chain links TRBV9 with TRBJ2-1; 14 nucleotides match TRBD2. The CDR3 is 15 amino acids. The V and J ends lost 3 bases and 8 bases, in that order; junction bases with no gene match: 4. The germline gives CDR1 SGDLS, CDR2 YYNGEE. The CDR3 loop is CASSEGLAGVDEQFF. The CDR3, as DNA: TGTGCCAGCAGCGAGGGACTAGCGGGAGTGGATGAGCAGTTCTTC.

The rearrangement links TRBV13 to TRBJ2-2; 10 bases are a match to TRBD2. Germline V lookup: CDR1 PRHDT, CDR2 FYEKMQ (reference sequence). The CDR3 runs to 15 residues. With V trimmed by 5 bases and J by 7 bases, 7 bases remained unmatched. The DNA of the CDR3 is TGTGCCAGCAGCGCCGGGACTAGCGTCCTCGGGGAGCTGTTTTTT. As protein: CASSAGTSVLGELFF. The whole variable domain, remainder taken from reference TRBV13 and TRBJ2-2, is AAGVIQSPRHLIKEKRETATLKCYPIPRHDTVYWYQQGPGQDPQFLISFYEKMQSDKGSIPDRFSAQQFSDYHSELNMSSLELGDSALYFCASSAGTSVLGELFFGEGSRLTVL.

This clone was picked up one time. This chain joins TRBV9 and TRBJ1-3; the D is unclear. The CDR3 totals 17 residues. Germline-derived CDR1 and CDR2 are SGDLS and YYNGEE. V lost 0 bases and J 0 bases, leaving 13 bases between the germline ends. CDR3 bases: TGTGCCAGCAGCGTAGCTGGAGGACCCAGCTCTGGAAACACCATATATTTT. Translation: CASSVAGGPSSGNTIYF. Variable domain in full (rest from reference TRBV9 and TRBJ1-3): DSGVTQTPKHLITATGQRVTLRCSPRSGDLSVYWYQQSLDQGLQFLIQYYNGEERAKGNILERFSAQQFPDLHSELNLSSLELGDSALYFCASSVAGGPSSGNTIYFGEGSWLTVV.

The chain links TRBV27 to TRBJ2-1; D is possibly TRBD2 (6 bases). Trimming left V 6 bases short and J 0 bases short, with 9 bases between. CDR3 length equals 14 residues. The V gene's germline CDR1 is MNHEY and CDR2 SMNVEV (reference sequence). The CDR3 region is CASRGGSSYNEQFF. DNA of the CDR3: TGTGCCAGCAGGGGGGGTTCCTCCTACAATGAGCAGTTCTTC.

The rearrangement links TRBV7-6 to TRBJ2-7; 13 bases fit TRBD2. CDR3 length: 15 amino acids. V lost 5 bases to trimming and J lost 6 bases; unmatched junction nucleotides: 7. Germline loops: CDR1 SGHVS, CDR2 FNYEAQ. The CDR3 loop is CASSPGLAGPSEQYF. CDR3 coding DNA: TGTGCCAGCAGCCCGGGACTAGCGGGGCCCTCCGAGCAGTACTTC.

A remark on this clone: Other DNA sequences in the same sample also yield this CDR3. The gene calls are TRBV4-3 and TRBJ2-7; 7 bases fit TRBD2. The CDR3 is 15 residues long. Germline loops: CDR1 LGHNA, CDR2 YSLEER. J gave up 2 bases and V 3 bases, and 7 bases lay outside the gene matches. The CDR3 sequence: CASSQVSGQTYEQYF. DNA of the CDR3: TGCGCCAGCAGCCAGGTTAGCGGGCAAACCTACGAGCAGTACTTC.

The chain uses TRBV9 and TRBJ2-1, with a tentative D call TRBD1 (6 bases). Trimming removed 1 base from V and 6 bases from J, with 8 bases in between. The germline V gene encodes CDR1 SGDLS and CDR2 YYNGEE. This CDR3 spans 13 amino acids. Here the CDR3 DNA reads TGTGCCAGCAGCGTATCGACAGGCAATGAGCAGTTCTTC. Amino acid sequence: CASSVSTGNEQFF.

Notes on this clone: Other DNA sequences from this sample encode an identical CDR3 as well. The chain recombines TRBV11-2 with TRBJ2-7; D uncertain. CDR1 is SGHAT and CDR2 is FQNNGV in the germline V gene. This CDR3 is built from 13 residues. Deletions cut 1 base from V and 3 bases from J, with 7 bases between. The DNA of the CDR3 is TGTGCCAGCAGCTTAGGGGTCGACTACGAGCAGTACTTC. This encodes CASSLGVDYEQYF.

V usage is TRBV7-9 and J usage is TRBJ2-6, with D unclear. CDR3 length equals 13 residues. Germline-derived CDR1 and CDR2 are SEHNR and FQNEAQ (reference sequence). The V end was cut by 7 bases, the J end by 4 bases, with 8 bases between. In DNA form, the CDR3 reads TGTGCCAGCACCTCCGGGGGGGCCAACGTCCTGACTTTC. It is translated as CASTSGGANVLTF.